These 26 T cell receptor beta chains originate from one sample sequenced in a study of control samples from healthy donors and cancer patients. The assay was immunoSEQ multiplex PCR, and TCRdb's table has in-frame clones only and misses some. The sample contains about 130,000 clones, 75% to 95% of which appear only once. Sequencing was performed on blood. The receptors originated from a young man in good health.

V gene TRBV6-4 combines with J gene TRBJ2-4, with D possibly matching TRBD1 (5 bases). This CDR3 contains 9 residues. Trimming took off 8 bases at V and 13 bases at J, with 9 bases between the two ends. CDR1 is MRHNA and CDR2 is SNTAGT in the germline V gene. The CDR3 sequence: CASVGVQYF. CDR3 coding DNA: TGTGCCAGCGTAGGGGTCCAGTACTTC.

This sequence joins TRBV9 and TRBJ2-7; D unresolved. Germline values: CDR1 SGDLS, CDR2 YYNGEE. The CDR3 runs to 13 residues. V was trimmed by 3 bases and J by 6 bases, leaving 13 bases between them. The CDR3 region has the DNA TGTGCCAGCAGCGCCGACCTCATTGGCGAGCAGTACTTC. It codes for CASSADLIGEQYF.

The J gene is TRBJ2-1, the V gene TRBV19, with 13 nucleotides matching TRBD2. Germline CDR1 and CDR2: LNHDA and SQIVND (reference sequence). This CDR3 region has 15 residues. The junction had 3 bases not matched to a gene; V was cut back by 4 bases and J by 6 bases. The CDR3 bases are TGTGCCAGTAGTACGGGACTAGCGGGAACCAATGAGCAGTTCTTC. Its protein product is CASSTGLAGTNEQFF.

This chain joins TRBV18 and TRBJ1-1, with no clear D. V was clipped by 2 bases and J by 0 bases, with 7 bases between them. The CDR3 length is 14 residues. In germline, CDR1 is KGHSH, CDR2 LQKENI. This chain's CDR3 is CASSPKGMNTEAFF. Written as DNA, the CDR3 is TGTGCCAGCTCACCAAAGGGAATGAACACTGAAGCTTTCTTT.

This clone has just one count. The rearrangement uses TRBV19 and TRBJ1-6, with 9 bases that match TRBD1. This CDR3 is built from 15 residues. The V gene end was trimmed by 5 bases and the J gene end by 7 bases; junction bases not matched to a gene: 6. Germline V lookup: CDR1 LNHDA, CDR2 SQIVND (reference sequence). The CDR3 sequence is CASSWSDRGNSPLHF. The CDR3 DNA reads TGTGCCAGTAGTTGGTCTGACAGGGGGAATTCACCCCTCCACTTT. Full variable domain (remainder filled in from reference TRBV19 and TRBJ1-6): DGGITQSPKYLFRKEGQNVTLSCEQNLNHDAMYWYRQDPGQGLRLIYYSQIVNDFQKGDIAEGYSVSREKKESFPLTVTSAQKNPTAFYLCASSWSDRGNSPLHFGNGTRLTVT.

The chain is built from TRBV5-1 and TRBJ1-4, with a tentative D call TRBD1 (5 bases). Trimming removed 5 bases at V and 3 bases at J, with 17 bases between. Germline V gene sequence: CDR1 SGHRS, CDR2 YFSETQ. The CDR3 length is 16 residues. CDR3 sequence (DNA): TGCGCCAGCAGACCGGCTTTCGGGGGTCCTAATGAAAAACTGTTTTTT. Its translation: CASRPAFGGPNEKLFF.

The chain carries TRBV3-1 (or the pseudogene TRBV3-2) and TRBJ2-1; no firm D call. CDR1 LGHDT and CDR2 YNNKEL come from the germline V gene (reference sequence). CDR3 length equals 13 residues. The V and J ends lost 1 base and 7 bases respectively, with 8 bases between them. CDR3 in DNA: TGTGCCAGCAGCCAAGGTTTTGGGAATGAGCAGTTCTTC. Translating it yields CASSQGFGNEQFF.

This chain uses TRBV19 with TRBJ2-5; D not resolved. Trimming left V 3 bases short and J 5 bases short, with 10 bases between. This CDR3 is built from 13 residues. CDR1 and CDR2 (germline): LNHDA, SQIVND (reference sequence). CDR3 DNA: TGTGCCAGTAGTATTTCGGGTTGGGAGACCCAGTACTTC. Translation: CASSISGWETQYF.

This chain's CDR3 is CAWRKRSLAGDSYEQYV. CDR3 in DNA: TGTGCCTGGAGAAAACGAAGCCTAGCGGGGGACTCCTACGAGCAGTACGTC. This chain uses TRBV30 with TRBJ2-7; 10 nucleotides line up with TRBD2. V lost 3 bases to trimming and J lost 0 bases; unmatched junction nucleotides: 11. Germline V gene data show CDR1 as GTSNPN and CDR2 as SVGIG (reference sequence). The CDR3 is made up of 17 amino acids.

The chain combines TRBV11-3 with TRBJ1-5, with TRBD1 identical over 8 bases. Trimming cost V 8 bases and J 3 bases; bases outside gene matches: 6. There are 14 residues in the CDR3. CDR1 and CDR2 (germline): SGHNT, YENEEA. CDR3 nucleotides: TGTGCCAGCGTCCGGACAGGGAACAATCAGCCCCAGCATTTT. This codes for CASVRTGNNQPQHF.

The V call is TRBV7-3, the J call TRBJ2-2; D remains unclear. The germline V gene has CDR1 SGHTA and CDR2 FQGTGA. The CDR3 loop spans 14 amino acids. V dropped 6 bases and J dropped 2 bases, with 10 bases sitting between them. CDR3 in DNA: TGTGCCAGCAGTCCTGGCAGCAACACCGGGGAGCTGTTTTTT. It translates to CASSPGSNTGELFF.

This chain uses TRBV28 with TRBJ2-3; 10 positions match TRBD2. V was pared by 3 bases and J by 4 bases, with 4 bases of the junction left unmatched. The CDR3 has 15 amino acids. The germline gives CDR1 MDHEN, CDR2 SYDVKM. CDR3 protein: CASSLRAGGADTQYF. The CDR3 nucleotides read TGTGCCAGCAGTTTGAGAGCGGGGGGGGCAGATACGCAGTATTTT.

The rearrangement links TRBV6-2 or TRBV6-3 to TRBJ2-5, with no clear D. CDR3 length equals 13 residues. Germline assignment: CDR1 MNHEY and CDR2 SVGEGT. Trimming removed 5 bases at V and 4 bases at J, with 11 bases between. Here the CDR3 DNA reads TGTGCCAGCAGTCTAGGGATGGGAGAGACCCAGTACTTC. Its protein product is CASSLGMGETQYF.

The chain uses TRBV28 and TRBJ2-1; possible D gene TRBD2, 7 bases. Per the germline V gene, CDR1 is MDHEN and CDR2 is SYDVKM. Trimming pared 9 bases from V and 7 bases from J, leaving 16 bases between. The CDR3 length is 13 residues. CDR3 in DNA: TGTGCCAGTTTGGGAGGGGGGAAGAATGAGCAGTTCTTC. Its translation: CASLGGGKNEQFF. Drawing the rest from reference TRBV28 and TRBJ2-1, the complete variable domain is DVKVTQSSRYLVKRTGEKVFLECVQDMDHENMFWYRQDPGLGLRLIYFSYDVKMKEKGDIPEGYSVSREKKERFSLILESASTNQTSMYLCASLGGGKNEQFFGPGTRLTVL.

The table lists this clone with a count of one. The rearrangement uses TRBV19 and TRBJ1-1; D ambiguous. V was clipped by 6 bases and J by 5 bases, with 13 bases between them. CDR3 size: 13 residues. Germline loops: CDR1 LNHDA, CDR2 SQIVND (reference sequence). CDR3 in amino acids: CASSWVVETEAFF. In DNA form, the CDR3 reads TGTGCCAGTAGCTGGGTGGTAGAGACTGAAGCTTTCTTT. The full variable domain, completed using reference TRBV19 and TRBJ1-1, is DGGITQSPKYLFRKEGQNVTLSCEQNLNHDAMYWYRQDPGQGLRLIYYSQIVNDFQKGDIAEGYSVSREKKESFPLTVTSAQKNPTAFYLCASSWVVETEAFFGQGTRLTVV.

The V call is TRBV6-5, the J call TRBJ2-1; TRBD1 or TRBD2 may be the D gene (6 bases each). The CDR3 sequence is 15 residues long. The ends were cut back, 7 bases at V and 2 bases at J, with 15 bases in the middle. Germline values: CDR1 MNHEY, CDR2 SVGAGI. In DNA form, the CDR3 reads TGTGCCAGCAAAATACAGGGAGGCCCCTACAATGAGCAGTTCTTC. The encoded protein is CASKIQGGPYNEQFF.

The V gene is TRBV6-2 or TRBV6-3, the J gene TRBJ2-2, with 7 bases aligning to TRBD2. This CDR3 is 13 amino acids long. With V trimmed by 3 bases and J by 6 bases, 1 base remained unmatched. Germline V gene sequence: CDR1 MNHEY, CDR2 SVGEGT. CDR3 in amino acids: CASSYGGAGELFF. The CDR3 nucleotides read TGTGCCAGCAGTTATGGGGGGGCCGGGGAGCTGTTTTTT.

J is TRBJ2-5 and V is TRBV25-1; 9 nucleotides line up with TRBD1. The V and J ends lost 3 bases and 4 bases, in that order; junction bases with no gene match: 3. This CDR3 comprises 14 residues. CDR1 MGHDK and CDR2 SYGVNS come from the germline V gene. As DNA, the CDR3 is TGTGCCAGCAGTGAGAACAGGGGGCCAGAGACCCAGTACTTC. It codes for CASSENRGPETQYF.

V is TRBV5-4 and J is TRBJ2-5; TRBD1 matches 9 bases. V shed 4 bases, J shed 4 bases, and the junction held 8 bases outside the gene matches. Germline V CDR1 and CDR2: SGHNT, YYREEE (reference sequence). The CDR3 has 15 amino acids. CDR3 region: CASSQGQGMLETQYF. The CDR3 DNA is TGTGCCAGCAGCCAAGGACAGGGGATGTTAGAGACCCAGTACTTC.

The V and J genes are TRBV11-3 and TRBJ2-5; D perhaps matches TRBD1 (5 bases). Germline-derived CDR1 and CDR2 are SGHNT and YENEEA. The V end was cut by 2 bases, the J end by 1 base, with 17 bases between. This CDR3 region has 17 residues. CDR3: CASSLSLRVVGQETQYF. The CDR3 coding sequence is TGTGCCAGCAGCTTATCCCTCAGGGTGGTGGGCCAAGAGACCCAGTACTTC.

V gene TRBV7-9 combines with J gene TRBJ1-1; 8 nucleotides match TRBD1. Germline CDR1 is SEHNR and CDR2 is FQNEAQ (reference sequence). The length of the CDR3 is 16 residues. The trim removed 5 bases at V and 1 base at J, leaving 9 bases unmatched. The CDR3 reads CASSPHPGTGNTEAFF. The CDR3 DNA reads as TGTGCCAGCAGCCCCCACCCCGGGACAGGGAACACTGAAGCTTTCTTT. Combining the CDR3 with reference TRBV7-9 and TRBJ1-1 gives the whole variable domain DTGVSQNPRHKITKRGQNVTFRCDPISEHNRLYWYRQTLGQGPEFLTYFQNEAQLEKSRLLSDRFSAERPKGSFSTLEIQRTEQGDSAMYLCASSPHPGTGNTEAFFGQGTRLTVV.

The chain couples TRBV11-2 to TRBJ2-5, with D possibly matching TRBD2 (6 bases). Trimming pared 1 base from V and 0 bases from J, leaving 12 bases between. This CDR3 is built from 16 residues. The germline gives CDR1 SGHAT, CDR2 FQNNGV. The DNA for the CDR3 is TGTGCCAGCAGCTTAGCTCGAGGGAGGCACCAAGAGACCCAGTACTTC. Translating gives CASSLARGRHQETQYF.

The gene calls are TRBV5-1 and TRBJ2-5; D possibly matches TRBD1 or TRBD2 (5 bases each). V lost 2 bases to trimming and J lost 1 base, with 9 bases between them. The CDR3 is made up of 14 amino acids. Germline V CDR1 and CDR2: SGHRS, YFSETQ. The CDR3 loop is CASSFLGAQETQYF. The CDR3 DNA is TGCGCCAGCAGCTTCCTCGGGGCCCAAGAGACCCAGTACTTC.

V usage is TRBV30 and J usage is TRBJ2-2; no clear D. V was shortened by 0 bases and J by 1 base, with 6 bases between the two germline ends. The germline CDR1 and CDR2 sequences are GTSNPN and SVGIG (reference sequence). This CDR3 spans 14 amino acids. CDR3 in DNA: TGTGCCTGGAGTGTAGGCAGGAACACCGGGGAGCTGTTTTTT. Its translation is CAWSVGRNTGELFF.

The chain has TRBV5-1 and TRBJ2-5, with TRBD2 identical over 8 bases. V shed 0 bases and J 1 base; nucleotides not matched to a gene: 2. Germline V gene data show CDR1 as SGHRS and CDR2 as YFSETQ. This CDR3 is built from 15 residues. Here the CDR3 reads CASSLAAGGQETQYF. The DNA of the CDR3 is TGCGCCAGCAGCTTGGCGGCGGGGGGCCAAGAGACCCAGTACTTC.

The chain joins TRBV27 to TRBJ1-2; 10 bases agree with TRBD1. The CDR3 has 14 amino acids. Germline-derived CDR1 and CDR2 are MNHEY and SMNVEV (reference sequence). Trimming removed 9 bases from V and 4 bases from J; junction bases left unmatched: 8. The CDR3 DNA reads TGTGCCAGGGGACAGGGACAGGGGATCTATGGCTACACCTTC. As protein: CARGQGQGIYGYTF.